Described below is a single T cell receptor beta chain sequence and its context. Its cognate antigen is unknown. This nonspecific control used anti-CD3/anti-CD28 bead stimulation of CD4+ T cells. Responding CD4+ T cells were sorted by upregulation of both CD40 ligand and CD69. For at least 4 years, plasma HIV-1 RNA was undetectable (<50 copies/mL). V lost 4 bases and J lost 9, with 19 bases in between. The CDR3 length is 16 residues. The germline V gene has CDR1 SGHTA and CDR2 FQGNSA. These data are taken from a study of persistence of HIV-infected CD4 T cells. Study-wide results and limits: Antigen-responding cells were enriched for degenerate expanded CDR3beta sequences. Within sorted populations, more oligoclonal TCRs accompanied more oligoclonal proviruses.

The libraries were made with immunoSEQ version 4 in survey mode. Assay: immunoSEQ multiplex PCR; the TCRdb copy retains only in-frame clones and omits some. The table records 44,000 or so clones, approximately 89% of them present only once. This sequence originates from an adult man with HIV who was CMV-seropositive. Sequences were derived from CD4+ T cells sorted from PBMCs after roughly 17-hour stimulation, sampled from a patient who received antiretroviral therapy. V gene TRBV7-2 combines with J gene TRBJ1-6, with D perhaps TRBD1 (6 bases). CDR3: CASSSTGRGIGSPLHF. CDR3 in DNA: TGTGCCAGCAGCTCCACAGGGAGGGGTATAGGTTCACCCCTCCACTTT.